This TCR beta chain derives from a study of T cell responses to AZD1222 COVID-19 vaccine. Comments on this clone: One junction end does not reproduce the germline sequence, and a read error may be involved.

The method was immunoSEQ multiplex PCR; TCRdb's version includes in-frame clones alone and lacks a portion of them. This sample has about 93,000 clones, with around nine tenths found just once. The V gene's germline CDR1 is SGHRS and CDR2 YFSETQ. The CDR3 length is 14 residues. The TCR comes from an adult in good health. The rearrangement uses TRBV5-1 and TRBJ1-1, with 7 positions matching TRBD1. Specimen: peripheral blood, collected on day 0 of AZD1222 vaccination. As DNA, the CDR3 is TGCGCCAGCCAAACAGGGGCCCGGAACAGTGAAGCTTTCTTT. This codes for CASQTGARNSEAFF.